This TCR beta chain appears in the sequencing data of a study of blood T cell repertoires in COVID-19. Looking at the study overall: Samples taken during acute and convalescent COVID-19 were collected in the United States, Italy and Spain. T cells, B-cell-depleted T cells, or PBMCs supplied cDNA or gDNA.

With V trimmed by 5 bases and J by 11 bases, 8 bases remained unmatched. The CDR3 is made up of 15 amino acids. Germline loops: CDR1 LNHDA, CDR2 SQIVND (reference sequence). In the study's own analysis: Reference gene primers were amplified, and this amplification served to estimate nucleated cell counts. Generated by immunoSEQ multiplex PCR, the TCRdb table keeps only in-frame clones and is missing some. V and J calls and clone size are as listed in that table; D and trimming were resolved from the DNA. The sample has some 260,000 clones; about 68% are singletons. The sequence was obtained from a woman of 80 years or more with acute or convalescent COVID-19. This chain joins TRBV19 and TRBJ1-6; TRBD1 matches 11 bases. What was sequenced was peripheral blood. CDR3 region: CASSAGTGGIAPLHF. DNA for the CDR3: TGTGCCAGTAGTGCAGGGACAGGGGGAATCGCACCCCTCCACTTT.